This T cell receptor (beta chain) is drawn from a study of metastatic and nonmetastatic thyroid tumors. The overall study: Repertoire comparisons spanned blood and tumor or nodule tissue from malignant and benign thyroid patients. Study findings and constraints: Compared with benign nodules, malignant thyroid tumors were reported to have significantly higher TCR beta diversity in both blood and tumor.

MiXCR re-clonotyped the PCR reads for TCRdb. The sample carries approximately 11,000 clones, under 30% recorded once. Not a single patient had been given any form of treatment at any point before undergoing thyroid surgery. A remark on this clone: Its matching antigen is unknown.

The germline V and J ends were trimmed by 7 bases and 8 bases, with 8 bases remaining between them. The CDR3 totals 10 residues. Germline lookup yields CDR1 SNHLY and CDR2 FYNNEI. V usage is TRBV2 and J usage is TRBJ1-1; D is ambiguous. This sequence originates from a male donor with papillary thyroid cancer or a benign thyroid nodule (not recorded which). Some clones in this sample may be carry-over from other donors' samples. The sequenced sample consisted of adjacent normal tissue. CDR3 in amino acids: CASILHEAFF. The CDR3 DNA reads TGTGCCAGCATATTACACGAAGCTTTCTTT.